Listed below are T cell receptor beta chains from one sample, sequenced in a study of shared clonotypes between healthy human individuals. Repertoires were generated with immunoSEQ multiplex PCR, while TCRdb's copy carries only in-frame clones and drops some. The sample holds about 2 million clones, 95% seen once. The sequenced sample consisted of naive CD4+ T cells sorted from blood. The origin of the receptors is a man aged 18 to 30 in good health. CDR3s include the opening cysteine and the closing phenylalanine or tryptophan. D genes are given only for firm matches. The size of a clone is reported for some rows only, either as once, few or many, or as a class for expanded clones.

size,V,D,J,CDR3,DNA
NA,TRBV10-2,TRBD1,TRBJ2-7,CASSEYLGTGGSYEQYF,TGCGCCAGCAGTGAGTACTTAGGGACAGGGGGGTCCTACGAGCAGTACTTC
NA,TRBV5-1,TRBD2,TRBJ2-7,CASSSGTSGGAYEQYF,TGCGCCAGCAGCTCCGGGACTAGCGGGGGAGCATACGAGCAGTACTTC
NA,TRBV9,NA,TRBJ1-2,CASSVGNLGGYTF,TGTGCCAGCAGCGTAGGGAATTTAGGGGGCTACACCTTC
once,TRBV9,TRBD2,TRBJ2-3,CASSVQAGGLNTQYF,TGTGCCAGCAGCGTCCAAGCGGGGGGCCTCAATACGCAGTATTTT
NA,TRBV12-5,NA,TRBJ1-5,CASGLVIGQPQHF,TGTGCTAGTGGTTTGGTCATTGGTCAGCCCCAGCATTTT
NA,TRBV9,TRBD2,TRBJ2-3,CASSTGLVSTDTQYF,TGTGCCAGCAGCACGGGACTAGTTAGCACAGATACGCAGTATTTT
NA,TRBV30,NA,TRBJ1-4,CAWNGLATNEKLFF,TGTGCCTGGAACGGGTTAGCAACTAATGAAAAACTGTTTTTT
NA,TRBV4-1,NA,TRBJ1-1,CASSQDLWGTEAFF,TGCGCCAGCAGCCAAGATCTTTGGGGAACTGAAGCTTTCTTT
NA,TRBV9,NA,TRBJ2-2,CASSVGPGDTGELFF,TGTGCCAGCAGCGTAGGGCCAGGGGACACCGGGGAGCTGTTTTTT
NA,TRBV6-5,NA,TRBJ1-2,CASRWQGYGYTF,TGTGCCAGCAGGTGGCAAGGCTATGGCTACACCTTC
many,TRBV7-2,NA,TRBJ1-1,CASSFRSGLEAFF,TGTGCCAGCAGTTTTAGGTCCGGGCTTGAAGCTTTCTTT
NA,TRBV14,NA,TRBJ2-7,CASSQVTVFPYEQYF,TGTGCCAGCAGCCAAGTCACCGTATTTCCCTACGAGCAGTACTTC
NA,TRBV6-1,NA,TRBJ1-1,CASRVAGNTEAFF,TGTGCCAGCAGGGTCGCGGGGAACACTGAAGCTTTCTTT
NA,TRBV27,NA,TRBJ1-5,CASRDSHSNQPQHF,TGTGCCAGCAGGGACTCTCATAGCAATCAGCCCCAGCATTTT
NA,TRBV21-1,NA,TRBJ2-1,CASSKVVAYNEQFF,TGTGCCAGCAGCAAAGTAGTAGCTTACAATGAGCAGTTCTTC
NA,TRBV11-2,TRBD1,TRBJ1-1,CASSIRTGRMNTEAFF,TGTGCCAGCAGCATACGGACAGGGAGGATGAACACTGAAGCTTTCTTT
NA,TRBV11-2,NA,TRBJ2-1,CASSSGSRSSYNEQFF,TGTGCCAGCAGCTCCGGTTCGAGGAGCTCCTACAATGAGCAGTTCTTC
NA,TRBV5-1,NA,TRBJ1-6,CASRWTEKNNSPLHF,TGCGCCAGCCGATGGACCGAAAAGAATAATTCACCCCTCCACTTT
NA,TRBV2,NA,TRBJ2-5,CASSVGRVRETQYF,TGTGCCAGCAGTGTCGGCAGGGTTCGAGAGACCCAGTACTTC
NA,TRBV7-9,TRBD2,TRBJ2-2,CASSTGLAGVTGELFF,TGTGCCAGCAGCACGGGACTAGCGGGAGTTACCGGGGAGCTGTTTTTT
once,TRBV5-6,NA,TRBJ2-3,CASSLEITDTQYF,TGTGCCAGCAGCTTGGAAATTACGGATACGCAGTATTTT
once,TRBV5-1,TRBD1,TRBJ1-3,CASSSAGQGDSGNTIYF,TGCGCCAGCAGCTCCGCGGGACAGGGGGACTCTGGAAACACCATATATTTT
NA,TRBV6-4,NA,TRBJ1-2,CASSRGGAADGYTF,TGTGCCAGCAGTCGGGGGGGCGCGGCTGATGGCTACACCTTC
NA,TRBV28,TRBD1,TRBJ2-6,CASSLLTGVPGANVLTF,TGTGCCAGCAGTTTATTAACAGGGGTCCCTGGGGCCAACGTCCTGACTTTC
NA,TRBV21-1,NA,TRBJ1-5,CASSWGQALNQPQHF,TGTGCCAGCAGCTGGGGACAGGCTCTCAATCAGCCCCAGCATTTT
NA,TRBV7-2,TRBD1,TRBJ1-6,CASSPGQNSPLHF,TGTGCCAGCAGCCCGGGACAGAATTCACCCCTCCACTTT
once,TRBV6-6,NA,TRBJ1-4,CASSSINEGVKLFF,TGTGCCAGCAGTTCCATAAATGAAGGGGTCAAACTGTTTTTT
NA,TRBV15,NA,TRBJ1-4,CATSRDPLGRGDEKLFF,TGTGCCACCAGCAGAGATCCCCTTGGAAGGGGGGATGAAAAACTGTTTTTT
NA,TRBV2,NA,TRBJ2-2,CASSAGRDANTGELFF,TGTGCCAGCAGTGCTGGGCGGGATGCGAACACCGGGGAGCTGTTTTTT
NA,TRBV7-3,NA,TRBJ2-2,CASSPNPRRGTGELFF,TGTGCCAGCAGCCCCAACCCCCGGAGGGGAACCGGGGAGCTGTTTTTT
NA,TRBV5-1,NA,TRBJ1-1,CASSLDPGQNTEAFF,TGCGCCAGCAGCTTGGATCCAGGGCAGAACACTGAAGCTTTCTTT
NA,TRBV28,NA,TRBJ1-1,CAVGGGTMNTEAFF,TGTGCCGTCGGGGGGGGCACCATGAACACTGAAGCTTTCTTT
NA,TRBV6-5,NA,TRBJ1-1,CASSRTDMNTEAFF,TGTGCCAGCAGCCGGACAGACATGAACACTGAAGCTTTCTTT
NA,TRBV6-5,NA,TRBJ1-5,CASRSSVGTNQPQHF,TGTGCCAGCAGATCCTCAGTGGGTACCAATCAGCCCCAGCATTTT
once,TRBV30,TRBD1,TRBJ2-4,CAWSREGASKNIQYF,TGTGCCTGGAGTAGAGAGGGGGCATCCAAAAACATTCAGTACTTC
NA,TRBV6-1,NA,TRBJ2-3,CASSELRTARDTQYF,TGTGCCAGCAGTGAATTGAGGACAGCACGAGATACGCAGTATTTT
NA,TRBV5-4,TRBD1,TRBJ2-7,CASSRGTGQGAGEQYF,TGTGCCAGCAGCCGGGGAACGGGACAGGGGGCGGGGGAGCAGTACTTC
NA,TRBV30,NA,TRBJ2-7,CAWSLLQRSEQYF,TGTGCCTGGAGCCTACTTCAACGGTCCGAGCAGTACTTC
NA,TRBV5-1,NA,TRBJ1-4,CASATGSGANEKLFF,TGCGCCAGCGCTACAGGGTCCGGGGCTAATGAAAAACTGTTTTTT
NA,TRBV9,NA,TRBJ2-3,CASSVAPGEYTQYF,TGTGCCAGCAGCGTAGCTCCCGGGGAATATACGCAGTATTTT
once,TRBV6-6,NA,TRBJ2-3,CASSPSGEWTQYF,TGTGCCAGCAGTCCTTCGGGGGAATGGACGCAGTATTTT
NA,TRBV10-3,NA,TRBJ2-2,CAISAGAPQNDGELFF,TGTGCCATCAGTGCGGGGGCCCCTCAAAACGACGGGGAGCTGTTTTTT
once,TRBV6-5,NA,TRBJ1-1,CASSYSDPKGTEAFF,TGTGCCAGCAGTTACTCCGATCCTAAGGGCACTGAAGCTTTCTTT
NA,TRBV18,NA,TRBJ1-2,CASSPPSQSNYGYTF,TGTGCCAGCTCACCACCATCCCAGTCTAACTATGGCTACACCTTC
NA,TRBV2,NA,TRBJ2-3,CASSRENTDTQYF,TGTGCCAGCAGTCGGGAGAATACCGATACGCAGTATTTT
NA,TRBV7-2,NA,TRBJ1-6,CASKETKTAPLHF,TGTGCCAGCAAAGAGACGAAGACGGCACCCCTCCACTTT
NA,TRBV6-1,TRBD1,TRBJ1-1,CASSSTGITEAFF,TGTGCCAGCAGTTCGACAGGGATAACTGAAGCTTTCTTT
NA,TRBV4-1,NA,TRBJ2-7,CASSQGGGRYSYEQYF,TGCGCCAGCAGCCAAGGGGGCGGACGTTATTCCTACGAGCAGTACTTC
NA,TRBV11-2,NA,TRBJ1-2,CASSLTGGAYTPPGYTF,TGTGCCAGCAGCTTAACGGGGGGCGCATACACCCCTCCTGGCTACACCTTC
NA,TRBV30,TRBD1,TRBJ1-4,CAWSTDRLNEKLFF,TGTGCCTGGAGTACGGACAGGCTCAATGAAAAACTGTTTTTT
NA,TRBV7-8,NA,TRBJ1-3,CASADRARLSGNTIYF,TGTGCCAGCGCTGATCGGGCGAGGCTCTCTGGAAACACCATATATTTT
NA,TRBV10-3,TRBD1,TRBJ2-1,CAIRGPGQGSYNEQFF,TGTGCCATCAGAGGGCCAGGACAGGGCTCCTACAATGAGCAGTTCTTC
NA,TRBV2,TRBD1,TRBJ1-4,CASILSTGGGGKLFF,TGTGCCAGCATCCTCAGTACAGGGGGCGGCGGAAAACTGTTTTTT
NA,TRBV2,NA,TRBJ2-2,CGSRNTGELFF,TGCGGGAGCAGGAACACCGGGGAGCTGTTTTTT
NA,TRBV4-3,TRBD2,TRBJ2-2,CASNPGLAGGHTGELFF,TGCGCCAGCAACCCCGGACTAGCGGGAGGGCACACCGGGGAGCTGTTTTTT
NA,TRBV18,TRBD1,TRBJ2-7,CASSGQTYEQYF,TGTGCCAGCTCGGGACAGACCTACGAGCAGTACTTC
many,TRBV2,TRBD1,TRBJ1-1,CASRVDRGRTEAFF,TGTGCCAGCAGGGTGGACAGGGGACGAACTGAAGCTTTCTTT
NA,TRBV6-6,NA,TRBJ1-5,CASSPTEGNQPQHF,TGTGCCAGCAGCCCGACAGAGGGCAATCAGCCCCAGCATTTT
once,TRBV30,NA,TRBJ2-7,CAWSRAASYEQYF,TGTGCCTGGAGTAGGGCGGCGTCCTACGAGCAGTACTTC